This T cell receptor beta chain stems from a study of tumor-infiltrating lymphocytes in localized non-small cell lung cancer. Germline V CDR1 and CDR2: SQVTM, ANQGSEA. The CDR3 is 13 residues long. The V and J ends lost 0 bases and 2 bases respectively, with 7 bases between them. TCRdb's copy holds only in-frame clones and misses some; the assay was immunoSEQ multiplex PCR. Seen here are about 29,000 clones, 70% to 90% observed once, and the top ten hold roughly 2%. General study points: No link was found between tumor T-cell fraction and recurrence-free survival.

A note on this clone: Its antigen is not known.

The chain joins TRBV29-1 to TRBJ1-2, with D uncertain. The sequenced sample consisted of lung tumor tissue. This TCR derives from a human donor with non-small cell lung cancer. The CDR3 nucleotides are TGCAGCGTTGAAGATGGAGGGAACTATGGCTACACCTTC. Residues: CSVEDGGNYGYTF.